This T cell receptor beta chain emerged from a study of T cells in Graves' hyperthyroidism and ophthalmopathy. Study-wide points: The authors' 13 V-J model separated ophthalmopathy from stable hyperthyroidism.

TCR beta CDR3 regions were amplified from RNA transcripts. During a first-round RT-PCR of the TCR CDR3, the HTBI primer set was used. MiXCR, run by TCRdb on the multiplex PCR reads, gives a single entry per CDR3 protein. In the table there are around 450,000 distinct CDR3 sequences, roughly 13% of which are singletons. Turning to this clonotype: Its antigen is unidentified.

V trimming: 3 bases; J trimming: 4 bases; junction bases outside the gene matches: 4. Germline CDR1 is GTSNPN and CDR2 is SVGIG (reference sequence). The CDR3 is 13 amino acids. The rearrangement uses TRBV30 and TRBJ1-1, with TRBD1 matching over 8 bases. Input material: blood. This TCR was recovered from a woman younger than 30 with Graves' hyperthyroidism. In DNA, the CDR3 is TGTGCCTGGAGCCATGGACAGGGCACTGAAGCTTTCTTT. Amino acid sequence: CAWSHGQGTEAFF. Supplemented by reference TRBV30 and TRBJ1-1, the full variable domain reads SQTIHQWPATLVQPVGSPLSLECTVEGTSNPNLYWYRQAAGRGLQLLFYSVGIGQISSEVPQNLSASRPQDRQFILSSKKLLLSDSGFYLCAWSHGQGTEAFFGQGTRLTVV.